This T cell receptor (beta chain) was sequenced for a study of radiation and T cells in renal cell carcinoma. General study results and limits: In blood, top tumor clones expanded by 2 weeks, shrinking by 4.

CDR3 length: 12 residues. From germline, CDR1 is SQVTM and CDR2 ANQGSEA. Trimming pared 5 bases from V and 7 bases from J, leaving 12 bases between. A single count supports this clone. Its cognate antigen is unknown. Time point denoted: baseline pretreatment blood. Treatment meaning: 15 Gy SBRT to primary tumor, nephrectomy 4 weeks later. The tumor was a clear cell renal cell carcinoma. Only in-frame clones appear in the TCRdb table, and some are missing; sequencing was by immunoSEQ multiplex PCR. This table has about 130,000 clones, approximately 91% appearing once. The chain uses TRBV29-1 and TRBJ1-5; D might be TRBD1 (6 bases). This TCR was sampled from a woman aged 45-65 years with renal cell carcinoma. This specimen was blood, taken from a patient whose treatment included radiotherapy and nephrectomy. The CDR3 region has the DNA TGCAGCGTTTCGGGGGCAGAACAGCCCCAGCATTTT. It is translated as CSVSGAEQPQHF.